This TCR beta chain was observed in a study of CD8 T cells in Susac syndrome. High-throughput TCR beta sequencing covered peripheral CD8+ and CD4+ T cells. Negative isolation was used for CD8+ and CD4+ T cells and FACS enrichment for TEMRA cells. The ends were cut back, 4 bases at V and 3 bases at J, with 16 bases in the middle. The germline gives CDR1 MGHRA, CDR2 YSYEKL. The CDR3 runs 15 residues. The RNA input was about 0.5 to 1 ug, and it was reverse transcribed with random hexamers. The amplification used immunoSEQ multiplex PCR on TCR beta CDR3; it spanned 54 Vbeta and 13 Jbeta. MiXCR, run by TCRdb on the immunoSEQ multiplex PCR reads, gives a single entry per CDR3 protein. The sample has 130,000 to 150,000 distinct CDR3 sequences; approximately 96% are singletons.

The sequenced sample was CD4+ T cells from PBMCs. The receptor was isolated from a human donor with Susac syndrome. The chain employs TRBV4-1 and TRBJ2-7; perhaps TRBD1 as D (6 bases). The CDR3 here is CASSPIQGSYYEQYF. The CDR3 DNA follows: TGCGCCAGCAGCCCAATCCAGGGGTCTTACTACGAGCAGTACTTC.